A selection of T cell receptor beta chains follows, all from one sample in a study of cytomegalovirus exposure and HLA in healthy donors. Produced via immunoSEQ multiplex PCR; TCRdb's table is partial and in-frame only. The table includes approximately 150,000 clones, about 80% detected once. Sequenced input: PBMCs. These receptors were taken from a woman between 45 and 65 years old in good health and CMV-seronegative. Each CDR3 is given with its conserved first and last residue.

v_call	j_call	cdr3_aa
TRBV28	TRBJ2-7	CASSLGGSGASYEQYF
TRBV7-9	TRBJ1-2	CASSETGGSNYGYTF
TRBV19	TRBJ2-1	CASSMDSPYNEQFF
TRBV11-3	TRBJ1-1	CASSLTGMNTEAFF
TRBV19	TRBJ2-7	CASTTGQGGYEQYF
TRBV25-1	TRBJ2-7	CASSGDRVKGEQYF
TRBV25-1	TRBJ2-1	CASSEDGARFGGLFF
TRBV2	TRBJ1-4	CASNERRREKLFF
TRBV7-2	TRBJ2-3	CASSLAGGHTDTQYF
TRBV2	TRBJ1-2	CASSEYQGLSYTF
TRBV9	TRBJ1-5	CASSGGRGGVDQPQHF
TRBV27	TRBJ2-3	CASSPSGTSGGTQYF
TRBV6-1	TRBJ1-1	CASSVVGDTEAFF
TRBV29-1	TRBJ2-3	CSVTGQSDTDTQYF
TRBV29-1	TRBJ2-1	CSADAQNSYNEQFF
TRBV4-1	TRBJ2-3	CASSPGMTTDTQYF
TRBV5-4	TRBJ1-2	CASSLKAGSNYGYTF
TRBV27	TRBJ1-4	CASSQDRSVEKLFF